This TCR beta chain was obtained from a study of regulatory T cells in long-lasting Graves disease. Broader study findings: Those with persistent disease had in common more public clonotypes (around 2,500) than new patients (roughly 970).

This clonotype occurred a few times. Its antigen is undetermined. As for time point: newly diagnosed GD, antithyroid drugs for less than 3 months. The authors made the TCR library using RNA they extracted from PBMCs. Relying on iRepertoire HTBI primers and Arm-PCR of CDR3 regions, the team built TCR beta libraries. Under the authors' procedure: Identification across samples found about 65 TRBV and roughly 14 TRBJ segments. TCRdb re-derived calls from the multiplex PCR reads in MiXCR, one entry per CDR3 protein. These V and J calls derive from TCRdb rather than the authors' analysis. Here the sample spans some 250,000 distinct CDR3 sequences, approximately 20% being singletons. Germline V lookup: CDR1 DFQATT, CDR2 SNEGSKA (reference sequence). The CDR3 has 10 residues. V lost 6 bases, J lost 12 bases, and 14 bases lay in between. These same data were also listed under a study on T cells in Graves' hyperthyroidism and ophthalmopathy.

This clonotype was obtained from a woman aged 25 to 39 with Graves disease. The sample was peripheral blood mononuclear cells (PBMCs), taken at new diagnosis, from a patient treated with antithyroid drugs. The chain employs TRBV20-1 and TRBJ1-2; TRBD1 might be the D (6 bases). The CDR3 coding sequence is TGCAGTGCAAGGGACAATCGGGACACCTTC. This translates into CSARDNRDTF.